The T cell receptor (beta chain) described here comes from a study of blood T cell repertoires in COVID-19. Turning to the study itself: COVID-19 samples collected from the United States, Italy and Spain covered acute and convalescent phases. The analysed material was cDNA or gDNA that came from T cells, B-cell-depleted T cells, or PBMCs.

The Seattle site enrolled patients during active infection and followed them longitudinally. The CDR3 is made up of 18 amino acids. V was cut by 0 bases and J by 1 base, with 18 bases left in between. Looked up from germline, CDR1 is SGHRS and CDR2 is YFSETQ. As originally analysed: For nucleated cells, counts were estimated from reference gene primer amplification. The protocol was immunoSEQ multiplex PCR, while the TCRdb copy is restricted to in-frame clones and leaves out a portion. Clone size and V and J calls were adopted from that table, with D and trimming inferred from the DNA. The table has about 230,000 clones, over 75% seen once.

The sample was peripheral blood. This chain uses TRBV5-1 with TRBJ2-3; maybe TRBD2 (6 bases). This clonotype originated in a man aged 50-60 years with COVID-19, enrolled during active disease. The CDR3 reads CASSLGLVASLGTDTQYF. As DNA, the CDR3 is TGCGCCAGCAGCTTGGGACTAGTAGCTTCTTTGGGCACAGATACGCAGTATTTT. The whole variable domain, remainder taken from reference TRBV5-1 and TRBJ2-3, is KAGVTQTPRYLIKTRGQQVTLSCSPISGHRSVSWYQQTPGQGLQFLFEYFSETQRNKGNFPGRFSGRQFSNSRSEMNVSTLELGDSALYLCASSLGLVASLGTDTQYFGPGTRLTVL.